These 21 T cell receptor beta chains were sequenced from one sample in a study of T cells after yellow fever vaccination. In TCRdb, the 5' RACE reads were re-called with MiXCR into one record per CDR3 protein. The data show about 22,000 distinct CDR3 sequences, 4% to 6% seen once. Material: PBMCs, either bulk or a sorted T-cell subset (CD4+, CD8+, memory, or dextramer-sorted; not recorded which), obtained 35 to 50 days after the first yellow fever vaccination. The receptors come from a man between 18 and 35 years old who received the YFV17D yellow fever vaccine.

This clonotype was found many times. The chain couples TRBV4-1 to TRBJ2-3, with TRBD2 as a possible D gene (5 bases). CDR3 size: 14 residues. Trimming pared 0 bases from V and 10 bases from J, leaving 14 bases between. Germline V lookup: CDR1 MGHRA, CDR2 YSYEKL. CDR3 sequence (DNA): TGCGCCAGCAGCCAAGAGAAGCGGAGTCCCTCGCAGTATTTT. It encodes CASSQEKRSPSQYF.

This clonotype was observed at least ten times. For the CDR3, the DNA is TGTGCCAGCAGCTTACGGGGGTCGGGTGACAATGAGCAGTTCTTC. Protein product: CASSLRGSGDNEQFF. V usage is TRBV7-9 and J usage is TRBJ2-1; maybe TRBD2 (6 bases). The CDR3 sequence is 15 residues long. The germline V gene encodes CDR1 SEHNR and CDR2 FQNEAQ (reference sequence). V lost 2 bases and J 5 bases, leaving 13 bases between the germline ends.

This clonotype was picked up many times. V usage is TRBV30 and J usage is TRBJ1-5; 7 bases agree with TRBD1. This CDR3 region has 18 residues. Trimming cost V 2 bases and J 1 base; bases outside gene matches: 14. Germline-derived CDR1 and CDR2 are GTSNPN and SVGIG (reference sequence). The CDR3 nucleotides are TGTGCCTGGAGTAATGGCAGGGGGTTAGGTTGGAGCAATCAGCCCCAGCATTTT. It codes for CAWSNGRGLGWSNQPQHF. The variable domain in full, with the rest retrieved from reference TRBV30 and TRBJ1-5, is SQTIHQWPATLVQPVGSPLSLECTVEGTSNPNLYWYRQAAGRGLQLLFYSVGIGQISSEVPQNLSASRPQDRQFILSSKKLLLSDSGFYLCAWSNGRGLGWSNQPQHFGDGTRLSIL.

The chain recombines TRBV5-4 with TRBJ1-1, with D possibly being TRBD1 (5 bases). CDR1 and CDR2 from the germline V gene are SGHNT and YYREEE (reference sequence). V gave up 4 bases and J gave up 0 bases, with 13 bases separating them. The CDR3 length is 15 residues. The CDR3 loop is CASSRGQELNTEAFF. In nucleotides, the CDR3 is TGTGCCAGCAGCCGGGGCCAGGAGTTGAACACTGAAGCTTTCTTT. The full variable domain, its missing parts supplied by reference TRBV5-4 and TRBJ1-1, is ETGVTQSPTHLIKTRGQQVTLRCSSQSGHNTVSWYQQALGQGPQFIFQYYREEENGRGNFPPRFSGLQFPNYSSELNVNALELDDSALYLCASSRGQELNTEAFFGQGTRLTVV.

This clonotype came up many times. The chain joins TRBV4-3 to TRBJ1-1, with 7 bases identical to TRBD1. This CDR3 comprises 17 residues. Germline-derived CDR1 and CDR2 are LGHNA and YSLEER. With V trimmed by 1 base and J by 2 bases, 10 bases remained unmatched. The DNA for the CDR3 is TGCGCCAGCAGCCAAGGGAGAGTAGGGACAGTTAACACTGAAGCTTTCTTT. This encodes CASSQGRVGTVNTEAFF.

This clonotype occurred many times. The chain is built from TRBV6-1 and TRBJ2-5; 9 nucleotides agree with TRBD2. Germline loops: CDR1 MNHNS, CDR2 SASEGT. The trim removed 6 bases at V and 7 bases at J, leaving 9 bases unmatched. The CDR3 length is 14 residues. The CDR3 DNA reads as TGTGCCAGCAGCCCGGGACTAGCCCACCGGACCCAGTACTTC. Its protein product is CASSPGLAHRTQYF.

This clonotype was detected many times. CDR3 sequence (DNA): TGTGCCAGCAGCCTCAACCGGGACTACCAGTTCTTC. Its translation is CASSLNRDYQFF. This sequence joins TRBV5-6 and TRBJ2-1, with 7 bases matching TRBD2. The V and J ends lost 4 bases and 13 bases, in that order; junction bases with no gene match: 8. Germline CDR1 and CDR2: SGHDT and YYEEEE. The CDR3 totals 12 residues.

This clonotype was seen ten or more times. The J gene is TRBJ1-1, the V gene TRBV10-3, with D possibly being TRBD1 (6 bases). The CDR3 runs 13 residues. The germline V gene encodes CDR1 ENHRY and CDR2 SYGVKD. The V gene lost 6 bases and the J gene lost 4 bases, with 12 bases spanning the gap. This chain's CDR3 is CAIRWDMSTEAFF. CDR3 in DNA: TGTGCCATCAGGTGGGACATGTCCACTGAAGCTTTCTTT.

This clonotype turned up a few times. This chain joins TRBV3-1 and TRBJ2-3, with D unclear. V lost 2 bases and J 5 bases, leaving 2 bases between the germline ends. CDR1 is LGHDT, CDR2 YNNKEL, per germline (reference sequence). The CDR3 consists of 11 residues. CDR3 region: CASSQIDTQYF. CDR3 coding DNA: TGTGCCAGCAGCCAAATAGATACGCAGTATTTT.

This clonotype occurred many times. V is TRBV24-1 and J is TRBJ1-6; 9 bases are a match to TRBD1. CDR1 and CDR2 (germline): KGHDR, SFDVKD. With V trimmed by 3 bases and J by 8 bases, 4 bases remained unmatched. The CDR3 runs 15 residues. The CDR3 bases are TGTGCCACCAGTGATCTCCGGGACAGGGATTCACCCCTCCACTTT. This gives the protein CATSDLRDRDSPLHF.

This clonotype was recorded at least ten times. The rearrangement joins TRBV20-1 to TRBJ2-1; 14 nucleotides match TRBD2. The CDR3 extends over 15 amino acids. Germline V gene data show CDR1 as DFQATT and CDR2 as SNEGSKA (reference sequence). Trimming removed 3 bases from V and 8 bases from J; junction bases left unmatched: 6. The CDR3 coding sequence is TGCAGTGCTAGGTGGACTAGCGGGGGGATGTATGAGCAGTTCTTC. The encoded protein is CSARWTSGGMYEQFF.

This clonotype came up many times. This rearrangement joins TRBV10-3 to TRBJ1-1; 9 nucleotides match TRBD1. The CDR3 loop spans 13 amino acids. Germline V gene data show CDR1 as ENHRY and CDR2 as SYGVKD. The trim removed 9 bases at V and 9 bases at J, leaving 11 bases unmatched. CDR3 residues: CAIRPRQGVKAFF. CDR3 nucleotides: TGTGCCATAAGACCGCGACAGGGGGTAAAAGCTTTCTTT.

This clonotype qualifies as medium-sized. This sequence joins TRBV12-3 or TRBV12-4 and TRBJ2-3, with 10 bases fitting TRBD1. Losses at the gene ends were 7 bases for V and 6 bases for J; bases not matched to a gene: 4. This CDR3 region has 13 residues. In nucleotides, the CDR3 is TGTGCCAGCACCAAGGGACAGGGGGATACGCAGTATTTT. This encodes CASTKGQGDTQYF.

This clonotype was seen many times. This chain joins TRBV18 and TRBJ2-6; D is perhaps TRBD1 or TRBD2 (5 bases each). Per germline, CDR1 KGHSH and CDR2 LQKENI. This CDR3 spans 18 amino acids. V dropped 6 bases and J dropped 0 bases, with 18 bases sitting between them. The CDR3 DNA follows: TGTGCCAGCTCGTCCTTGGGACCCCCGAGCTCTGGGGCCAACGTCCTGACTTTC. Its protein product is CASSSLGPPSSGANVLTF.

The table lists this clonotype with many counts. This chain uses TRBV30 with TRBJ2-7; TRBD2 matches at 10 bases. Per germline, CDR1 GTSNPN and CDR2 SVGIG (reference sequence). J was trimmed by 6 bases and V by 3 bases; bases with no gene match: 2. The CDR3 runs to 12 residues. CDR3 residues: CAWSLAGGEQYF. CDR3 DNA sequence: TGTGCCTGGAGCTTAGCGGGGGGCGAGCAGTACTTC.

At least ten counts were recorded for this clonotype. The genes are TRBV19 and TRBJ2-1; possibly TRBD2 for D (6 bases). This CDR3 is 11 amino acids long. Between the trimmed V and J ends, which lost 7 bases and 7 bases, there was a span of 8 bases. Germline values: CDR1 LNHDA, CDR2 SQIVND (reference sequence). The DNA for the CDR3 is TGTGCCAGTACGGGGAGGAATGAGCAGTTCTTC. Protein product: CASTGRNEQFF.

The sample holds many counts of this clonotype. The V gene is TRBV12-3 or TRBV12-4, the J gene TRBJ2-1; 10 bases fit TRBD1. After removal of 6 bases from V and 5 bases from J, the junction contained 10 bases not matched to a gene. The CDR3 is made up of 16 amino acids. As DNA, the CDR3 is TGTGCCAGCAGCCCCATGACAGGGGGCGCAGACAATGAGCAGTTCTTC. Translation: CASSPMTGGADNEQFF.

In its sample, this clonotype was seen many times. The chain has TRBV10-3 and TRBJ2-2, with TRBD1 matching over 10 bases. This CDR3 has 13 residues. The ends lost 7 bases at V and 7 bases at J; junction bases unmatched: 3. CDR1 ENHRY and CDR2 SYGVKD come from the germline V gene. The CDR3 sequence is CAIKGTGDGELFF. The CDR3 DNA follows: TGTGCCATCAAGGGGACAGGGGACGGGGAGCTGTTTTTT.

Worth noting for this clonotype: A read error is possible here, since a much larger clone lies one base away. The chain uses TRBV20-1 and TRBJ2-1; tentative D call: TRBD2 (6 bases). CDR1 is DFQATT, CDR2 SNEGSKA, per germline (reference sequence). The ends were cut back, 6 bases at V and 3 bases at J, with 15 bases in the middle. This CDR3 is 14 amino acids long. CDR3 nucleotide sequence: TGCAGTGCCTTAACTAGCCAACACTACAATGAGCAGTTCTTC. Translated: CSALTSQHYNEQFF.

This clonotype came up many times. The V gene is TRBV7-7, the J gene TRBJ2-6; D may be TRBD1 or TRBD2 (5 bases each). The germline V gene encodes CDR1 SSHAT and CDR2 FNYEAQ (reference sequence). Between the trimmed V and J ends, which lost 5 bases and 0 bases, there was a span of 11 bases. This CDR3 is built from 16 residues. CDR3 loop: CASSPGLSSGANVLTF. DNA for the CDR3: TGTGCCAGCAGCCCGGGGCTTAGCTCTGGGGCCAACGTCCTGACTTTC.

This clonotype was observed many times. This rearrangement joins TRBV20-1 to TRBJ2-4; 10 bases map to TRBD1. V was clipped by 6 bases and J by 5 bases; unmatched bases: 7. The CDR3 contains 14 residues. CDR1 and CDR2 from the germline V gene are DFQATT and SNEGSKA (reference sequence). The CDR3: CSAARGTGENIQYF. CDR3 coding DNA: TGCAGTGCCGCGCGCGGGACAGGGGAAAACATTCAGTACTTC.